Listed here are 9 T cell receptor beta chains from one sample, sequenced in a study of radiation and T cells in renal cell carcinoma. Assay used: immunoSEQ multiplex PCR; TCRdb lists only in-frame clones, some missing. The data contain 150,000 to 180,000 clones, roughly 87% of them seen just once; the ten biggest clones take up approximately 13%. The time point denotes: blood 2 weeks post-SBRT. Treatment: 15 Gy SBRT to primary tumor, nephrectomy 4 weeks later. The starting material was blood, obtained from a patient whose treatment included radiotherapy and nephrectomy. All receptors come from a woman in her 50s with renal cell carcinoma.

This clone was observed once. The rearrangement uses TRBV4-2 and TRBJ2-3; D uncertain. Germline CDR1 LGHNA, CDR2 YNFKEQ. Trimming took 0 bases from V and 2 from J, leaving 12 bases between them. The CDR3 covers 16 residues. CDR3: CASSQDQDGNTDTQYF. The CDR3 DNA sequence: TGTGCCAGCAGCCAAGATCAGGACGGCAACACAGATACGCAGTATTTT.

The chain couples TRBV20-1 to TRBJ2-7; D call uncertain. Germline V gene lookup returns CDR1 DFQATT and CDR2 SNEGSKA (reference sequence). This CDR3 spans 11 amino acids. V was trimmed by 2 bases and J by 4 bases, leaving 6 bases between them. The DNA of the CDR3 is TGCAGTGCTAGACGTGGGTACGAGCAGTACTTC. Translated, it gives CSARRGYEQYF.

The V call is TRBV6-6, the J call TRBJ1-4; unclear D gene. This CDR3 is 12 amino acids long. V was trimmed by 6 bases and J by 12 bases, leaving 14 bases between them. Germline V gene data show CDR1 as MNHNY and CDR2 as SVGAGI (reference sequence). CDR3 sequence reads: CASSLRSAELFF. CDR3 nucleotides: TGTGCCAGCAGCCTACGGTCTGCGGAACTGTTTTTT.

The sample holds one count of this clone. The chain uses TRBV19 and TRBJ1-2; tentative D call: TRBD1 (5 bases). The V end lost 5 bases, the J end lost 13 bases, and 32 bases lay between the germline ends. Germline V CDR1 and CDR2: LNHDA, SQIVND (reference sequence). There are 17 residues in the CDR3. In DNA form, the CDR3 reads TGTGCCAGTAGTTTCCGAGCCTTGACAGTGTCTCCCTCGAACCGCACCTTC. Amino acids: CASSFRALTVSPSNRTF.

This rearrangement joins TRBV2 to TRBJ1-1, with D unresolved. The V end lost 4 bases, the J end lost 1 base, and 7 bases lay between the germline ends. The germline V gene encodes CDR1 SNHLY and CDR2 FYNNEI. The CDR3 is made up of 13 amino acids. CDR3 DNA sequence: TGTGCCAGCAGTGCGCAGCCGAACACTGAAGCTTTCTTT. As protein: CASSAQPNTEAFF.

The rearrangement uses TRBV12-5 and TRBJ1-5, with D possibly matching TRBD1 (6 bases). The germline CDR1 and CDR2 sequences are LGHNT and FRNRAP. The CDR3 contains 16 residues. The V end was cut by 4 bases, the J end by 0 bases, with 13 bases between. The CDR3: CASGWATGASNQPQHF. CDR3 nucleotides: TGTGCTAGTGGTTGGGCGACAGGCGCTAGCAATCAGCCCCAGCATTTT.

This chain joins TRBV7-2 and TRBJ1-5; TRBD1 aligns across 8 bases. The CDR3 sequence is 14 residues long. The junction had 6 bases not matched to a gene; V was cut back by 5 bases and J by 6 bases. Germline V gene lookup returns CDR1 SGHTA and CDR2 FQGNSA. The CDR3 bases are TGTGCCAGCAGCGTAACAGGGGGGGGTCAGCCCCAGCATTTT. It is translated as CASSVTGGGQPQHF.

V and J are TRBV9 and TRBJ1-2; D remains ambiguous. The CDR3 is 13 amino acids. V lost 1 base and J lost 4, with 8 bases in between. Looked up from germline, CDR1 is SGDLS and CDR2 is YYNGEE. The CDR3 region has the DNA TGTGCCAGCAGCGTACCAGGCCTCTATGGCTACACCTTC. Encoded protein: CASSVPGLYGYTF.

The chain employs TRBV2 and TRBJ1-5; maybe TRBD1 (5 bases). CDR3 length: 19 amino acids. Germline CDR1 is SNHLY and CDR2 is FYNNEI. Between the trimmed V and J ends, which lost 2 bases and 0 bases, there was a span of 20 bases. CDR3 sequence (DNA): TGTGCCAGCAGTGAAAATCGCTTAGGCAGGGTTTATAGCAATCAGCCCCAGCATTTT. Translating it yields CASSENRLGRVYSNQPQHF. Using reference TRBV2 and TRBJ1-5 for the parts outside the CDR3, the full variable domain is EPEVTQTPSHQVTQMGQEVILRCVPISNHLYFYWYRQILGQKVEFLVSFYNNEISEKSEIFDDQFSVERPDGSNFTLKIRSTKLEDSAMYFCASSENRLGRVYSNQPQHFGDGTRLSIL.